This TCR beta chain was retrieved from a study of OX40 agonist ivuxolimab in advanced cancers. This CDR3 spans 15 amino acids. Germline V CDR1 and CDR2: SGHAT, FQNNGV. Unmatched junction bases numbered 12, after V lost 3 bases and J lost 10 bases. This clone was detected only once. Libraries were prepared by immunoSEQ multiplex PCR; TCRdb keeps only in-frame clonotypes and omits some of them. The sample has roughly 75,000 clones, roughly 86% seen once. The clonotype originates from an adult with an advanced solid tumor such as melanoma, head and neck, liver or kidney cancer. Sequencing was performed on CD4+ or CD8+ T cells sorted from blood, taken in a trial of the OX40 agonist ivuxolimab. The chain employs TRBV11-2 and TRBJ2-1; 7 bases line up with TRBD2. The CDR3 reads CASSLPPGLTTEQFF. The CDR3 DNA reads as TGTGCCAGCAGCTTGCCGCCGGGACTAACAACGGAGCAGTTCTTC.